The 23 T cell receptor beta chains below come from one sample, sequenced in a study of CXCR3-negative and CXCR3-positive naive CD8 T cells. Findings of the study overall: When CXCR3-positive naive cells were set against CXCR3-negative naive cells, the former had more hydrophobic TRB CDR3s.

Their antigens are not known. cDNA libraries for TRB were generated by 5' RACE incorporating UMI labels. One entry per CDR3 protein, without DNA, is what TCRdb gives after re-calling the 5' RACE reads. The sample data list roughly 100,000 distinct CDR3 sequences. The sample taken for sequencing was naive CXCR3+ CD8+ T cells from blood. This sample's subset: CD45RO-CCR7+CD27+CD95- naive CD8+ T cells expressing CXCR3 (TNR3+). These TCRs come from a human donor in good health. Some clones in this sample may be carry-over from other donors' samples.

The chain recombines TRBV7-6 with TRBJ2-3. Germline loops: CDR1 SGHVS, CDR2 FNYEAQ. CDR3 size: 13 residues. CDR3 loop: CASSLLMSDTQYF.

This rearrangement joins TRBV7-9 to TRBJ1-1; the D call from TCRdb, TRBD1, cannot be confirmed without DNA. There are 18 residues in the CDR3. Germline values: CDR1 SEHNR, CDR2 FQNEAQ (reference sequence). The CDR3 is CASSESRLGGLMNTEAFF.

V and J are TRBV7-9 and TRBJ2-3; TCRdb's D call of TRBD2 is untestable without DNA. Per germline, CDR1 SEHNR and CDR2 FQNEAQ (reference sequence). The CDR3 covers 20 residues. The CDR3 spells CASSAPTSGRGLYGTDTQYF.

The chain carries TRBV12-3 or TRBV12-4 and TRBJ2-1; the D call from TCRdb, TRBD1, cannot be confirmed without DNA. CDR3 length: 14 amino acids. The CDR3 region is CASSPGGSLDEQFF.

The rearrangement uses TRBV6-2 or TRBV6-3 and TRBJ2-1; TCRdb selects TRBD2, and the lack of DNA leaves this call unchecked. The CDR3 is 15 residues long. Germline V lookup: CDR1 MNHEY, CDR2 SVGEGT. CDR3 residues: CASGLTGASDIEQFF.

The chain uses TRBV27 and TRBJ2-4; TCRdb designates TRBD1, a call that cannot be tested without DNA. This CDR3 contains 14 residues. CDR1 is MNHEY, CDR2 SMNVEV, per germline (reference sequence). The CDR3 spells CASSVTGIGNIQYF.

The chain uses TRBV7-9 and TRBJ2-5; TCRdb lists TRBD1, though no DNA is available to test this call. The V gene's germline CDR1 is SEHNR and CDR2 FQNEAQ (reference sequence). This CDR3 region has 15 residues. CDR3 loop: CASSTYHRDQETQYF.

The chain has TRBV25-1 and TRBJ2-7; the D gene TCRdb calls, TRBD1, cannot be checked with no DNA. CDR3 length equals 19 residues. From germline, CDR1 is MGHDK and CDR2 SYGVNS. The CDR3 here is CASSEYPIIRQGSGYEQYF.

This chain links TRBV29-1 with TRBJ2-1; TCRdb's assignment of TRBD2 cannot be checked, as there is no DNA. CDR3 size: 14 residues. Germline CDR1 is SQVTM and CDR2 is ANQGSEA. The CDR3: CSVPPGLSDNEQFF.

V is TRBV7-9 and J is TRBJ2-7; no DNA is available, so the TRBD2 call from TCRdb remains unchecked. Germline V gives CDR1 SEHNR, CDR2 FQNEAQ (reference sequence). The CDR3 totals 15 residues. CDR3 region: CASSSQREGQYEQYF.

The rearrangement links TRBV5-1 to TRBJ2-7; TCRdb indicates TRBD2, and absent DNA this call remains unverified. From germline, CDR1 is SGHRS and CDR2 YFSETQ. The CDR3 consists of 15 residues. CDR3 amino acids: CASSLTSGGSYEQYF.

V gene TRBV20-1 combines with J gene TRBJ2-1; the D call of TRBD1 rests on TCRdb alone, since no DNA is present to check it. This CDR3 contains 14 residues. Per the germline V gene, CDR1 is DFQATT and CDR2 is SNEGSKA (reference sequence). CDR3 sequence reads: CSAVRGGNYNEQFF.

CDR3 amino acids: CASSRGTSASPPGYNEQFF. The chain carries TRBV7-9 and TRBJ2-1; with no DNA, the TCRdb D assignment of TRBD2 cannot be verified. This CDR3 has 19 residues. Germline V lookup: CDR1 SEHNR, CDR2 FQNEAQ (reference sequence).

This chain uses TRBV6-4 with TRBJ1-2; absent DNA, TCRdb's TRBD1 call cannot be checked. Per germline, CDR1 MRHNA and CDR2 SNTAGT. The CDR3 runs to 14 residues. This CDR3 reads CASSDSMGLYGYTF.

The rearrangement joins TRBV11-3 to TRBJ1-1; with no DNA, the TCRdb D assignment of TRBD1 cannot be verified. The CDR3 loop spans 13 amino acids. The germline gives CDR1 SGHNT, CDR2 YENEEA. The chain's CDR3 is CASSLYPQGKAFF. Together with reference TRBV11-3 and TRBJ1-1, the CDR3 gives the full variable domain: EAGVVQSPRYKIIEKKQPVAFWCNPISGHNTLYWYLQNLGQGPELLIRYENEEAVDDSQLPKDRFSAERLKGVDSTLKIQPAELGDSAVYLCASSLYPQGKAFFGQGTRLTVV.

This chain links TRBV19 with TRBJ2-1; the D call from TCRdb, TRBD2, cannot be confirmed without DNA. The V gene's germline CDR1 is LNHDA and CDR2 SQIVND (reference sequence). The CDR3 runs to 14 residues. This CDR3 reads CASSILAGSNEQFF.

CDR3 amino acids: CASSWDRGDYEQYF. This chain connects TRBV5-4 to TRBJ2-7. Germline CDR1 SGHNT, CDR2 YYREEE (reference sequence). This CDR3 has 14 residues.

This chain links TRBV29-1 with TRBJ2-5. Germline CDR1 SQVTM, CDR2 ANQGSEA. This CDR3 region has 12 residues. CDR3 loop: CSASTLEETQYF.

The chain links TRBV27 to TRBJ2-1; with no DNA, the TCRdb D assignment of TRBD2 cannot be verified. The CDR3 loop spans 14 amino acids. Germline CDR1 and CDR2: MNHEY and SMNVEV (reference sequence). The CDR3 region is CASSLLGHYNEQFF.

This chain connects TRBV6-2 or TRBV6-3 to TRBJ2-7; the TRBD2 assignment by TCRdb is unverifiable without DNA. The CDR3 totals 18 residues. CDR1 MNHEY and CDR2 SVGEGT come from the germline V gene. The CDR3 sequence: CASSYGLHPGLYYYEQYF.

The chain employs TRBV28 and TRBJ2-1; TCRdb indicates TRBD2, and absent DNA this call remains unverified. This CDR3 spans 15 amino acids. The germline V gene encodes CDR1 MDHEN and CDR2 SYDVKM. This CDR3 is CASRSGLAGYNEQFF.

This CDR3 is CASSLGPAGVLYEQYF. The chain has TRBV11-2 and TRBJ2-7. The germline V gene has CDR1 SGHAT and CDR2 FQNNGV. There are 16 residues in the CDR3.

The chain couples TRBV7-8 to TRBJ2-1. CDR3 length: 15 residues. Germline CDR1 is SGHVS and CDR2 is FQNEAQ. CDR3 amino acids: CASSFDRSSYNEQFF.